The 26 T cell receptor beta chains below all came from one sample that was sequenced in a study of blood T cells in healthy people across ages. A second about 6 to 11 cycle PCR used barcoded and J-beta primers. From the 5' RACE reads, TCRdb called clonotypes with MiXCR, one entry per CDR3 protein. This sample has hundreds of thousands of distinct CDR3 sequences, with more than 50% found just once. Sequencing input: blood. Every receptor here comes from a man aged 35-49 years in good health.

J is TRBJ1-5 and V is TRBV12-3 or TRBV12-4; no clear D gene. The CDR3 covers 14 residues. Trimming pared 8 bases from V and 7 bases from J, leaving 18 bases between. The CDR3 is CASGRSSDRQPQHF. CDR3 coding DNA: TGTGCCAGCGGACGGAGTTCCGATAGGCAGCCCCAGCATTTT.

This clonotype has at least ten counts. This chain links TRBV12-3 or TRBV12-4 with TRBJ2-1; TRBD2 aligns across 8 bases. The V gene end was trimmed by 4 bases and the J gene end by 3 bases; junction bases not matched to a gene: 5. This CDR3 region has 15 residues. CDR3 amino acids: CASSSGTSGYNEQFF. The CDR3 DNA follows: TGTGCCAGCAGTTCTGGTACTAGCGGCTACAATGAGCAGTTCTTC.

V usage is TRBV20-1 and J usage is TRBJ1-4; a possible D gene is TRBD1 (5 bases). V lost 6 bases to trimming and J lost 0 bases, with 11 bases between them. This CDR3 comprises 14 residues. Per the germline V gene, CDR1 is DFQATT and CDR2 is SNEGSKA (reference sequence). CDR3 in DNA: TGCAGTGCCCCAGGGACGGCAACTAATGAAAAACTGTTTTTT. This translates into CSAPGTATNEKLFF.

J is TRBJ2-7 and V is TRBV28; D is unclear. V lost 0 bases, J lost 2 bases, and 11 bases lay in between. Germline V gene lookup returns CDR1 MDHEN and CDR2 SYDVKM. CDR3 length: 15 residues. The CDR3 DNA follows: TGTGCCAGCAGTTTATGGGGCGGTTCGACCTACGAGCAGTACTTC. This codes for CASSLWGGSTYEQYF. The full variable domain, with the rest looked up from reference TRBV28 and TRBJ2-7, is DVKVTQSSRYLVKRTGEKVFLECVQDMDHENMFWYRQDPGLGLRLIYFSYDVKMKEKGDIPEGYSVSREKKERFSLILESASTNQTSMYLCASSLWGGSTYEQYFGPGTRLTVT.

The chain couples TRBV7-2 to TRBJ2-1; D is perhaps TRBD2 (6 bases). Germline V gene data show CDR1 as SGHTA and CDR2 as FQGNSA. The germline V and J ends were trimmed by 2 bases and 12 bases, with 17 bases remaining between them. CDR3 length: 14 residues. CDR3 coding DNA: TGTGCCAGCAGCTTATTGGGTAGCGGTTTGGTGCAGTTCTTC. It translates to CASSLLGSGLVQFF.

This clonotype has more than one count but fewer than ten. The genes are TRBV25-1 and TRBJ1-1; possibly TRBD1 for D (5 bases). From germline, CDR1 is MGHDK and CDR2 SYGVNS. The CDR3 runs to 10 residues. V dropped 6 bases and J dropped 10 bases, with 9 bases sitting between them. The CDR3 nucleotides read TGTGCCAGCAGCGGGGGACGAGCTTTCTTT. Its protein is CASSGGRAFF.

The V call is TRBV20-1, the J call TRBJ2-5; TRBD2 matches 8 bases. V trimming: 6 bases; J trimming: 11 bases; junction bases outside the gene matches: 20. The CDR3 is 15 residues long. CDR1 DFQATT and CDR2 SNEGSKA come from the germline V gene (reference sequence). This CDR3 is CSASPGTRSWGEQYF. CDR3 bases: TGCAGTGCCTCACCAGGGACTAGATCTTGGGGTGAGCAGTACTTC.

The chain carries TRBV11-2 and TRBJ2-7; TRBD2 is a possible D gene (5 bases). Germline CDR1 is SGHAT and CDR2 is FQNNGV. V lost 4 bases, J lost 2 bases, and 18 bases lay in between. The CDR3 extends over 16 amino acids. The CDR3 sequence: CASSSRDGGFPYEQYF. The CDR3 DNA sequence: TGTGCCAGCAGCTCGAGAGACGGCGGGTTCCCCTACGAGCAGTACTTC.

This sequence joins TRBV5-1 and TRBJ2-7; D could derive from TRBD1 or TRBD2 (5 bases each). The J call is doubtful: the DNA matches TRBJ2-5 better. CDR3 length: 15 residues. Germline CDR1 SGHRS, CDR2 YFSETQ. CDR3 nucleotides: TGCGCCAGCAGCTTGAATGATCCGGGGACGGAGACCCAGTACTTC. This sequence encodes CASSLNDPGTETQYF.

The chain combines TRBV7-6 with TRBJ2-1; D is perhaps TRBD1 (7 bases). The V and J ends lost 5 bases and 4 bases respectively, with 18 bases between them. CDR3 length: 16 amino acids. Germline loops: CDR1 SGHVS, CDR2 FNYEAQ. CDR3 region: CASSLGGGMGYNEQFF. The CDR3 DNA reads TGTGCCAGCAGCCTAGGGGGCGGGATGGGATACAATGAGCAGTTCTTC.

This clonotype has ten or more counts. The V and J genes are TRBV29-1 and TRBJ2-1; D may be TRBD1 or TRBD2 (5 bases each). CDR3 length equals 13 residues. CDR1 is SQVTM and CDR2 is ANQGSEA in the germline V gene. The V end was cut by 5 bases, the J end by 6 bases, with 14 bases between. The CDR3 reads CSVMVQGVNEQFF. DNA of the CDR3: TGCAGCGTTATGGTTCAGGGAGTCAATGAGCAGTTCTTC.

The rearrangement joins TRBV5-1 to TRBJ1-1; D is undetermined. Germline V CDR1 and CDR2: SGHRS, YFSETQ. This CDR3 is built from 16 residues. Between the trimmed V and J ends, which lost 1 base and 0 bases, there was a span of 13 bases. CDR3: CASSLSPMSVNTEAFF. In DNA, the CDR3 is TGCGCCAGCAGCTTGTCCCCAATGAGCGTGAACACTGAAGCTTTCTTT. The whole variable domain, remainder taken from reference TRBV5-1 and TRBJ1-1, is KAGVTQTPRYLIKTRGQQVTLSCSPISGHRSVSWYQQTPGQGLQFLFEYFSETQRNKGNFPGRFSGRQFSNSRSEMNVSTLELGDSALYLCASSLSPMSVNTEAFFGQGTRLTVV.

V gene TRBV3-1 combines with J gene TRBJ1-1; D is uncertain. From germline, CDR1 is LGHDT and CDR2 YNNKEL (reference sequence). Trimming cost V 1 base and J 4 bases, with 10 bases left between them. CDR3 size: 14 residues. This CDR3 is CASSQGRGTTEAFF. The CDR3 coding sequence is TGTGCCAGCAGCCAAGGACGGGGAACCACTGAAGCTTTCTTT.

J is TRBJ1-5 and V is TRBV29-1; TRBD1 matches at 8 bases. The junction had 2 bases not matched to a gene; V was cut back by 3 bases and J by 4 bases. From germline, CDR1 is SQVTM and CDR2 ANQGSEA. This CDR3 is 13 amino acids long. The CDR3 here is CSVETGANQPQHF. The DNA for the CDR3 is TGCAGCGTTGAGACAGGGGCAAATCAGCCCCAGCATTTT.

This clonotype was picked up a small number of times. J is TRBJ2-7 and V is TRBV20-1; 8 positions match TRBD1. Trimming removed 4 bases from V and 1 base from J; junction bases left unmatched: 6. The CDR3 covers 14 residues. Per germline, CDR1 DFQATT and CDR2 SNEGSKA (reference sequence). CDR3 coding DNA: TGCAGTGCTATTCGCGGACAGGGATCCTACGAGCAGTACTTC. This encodes CSAIRGQGSYEQYF.

V gene TRBV20-1 combines with J gene TRBJ2-1; 7 bases line up with TRBD1. The CDR3 is 12 residues long. Germline CDR1 DFQATT, CDR2 SNEGSKA (reference sequence). CDR3 loop: CSATGKYNEQFF. In nucleotides, the CDR3 is TGCAGCGCGACAGGGAAGTACAATGAGCAGTTCTTC.

This rearrangement joins TRBV10-3 to TRBJ2-7, with D maybe TRBD1 (6 bases). Germline V gene data show CDR1 as ENHRY and CDR2 as SYGVKD. This CDR3 comprises 14 residues. V lost 10 bases to trimming and J lost 0 bases, with 16 bases between them. CDR3 bases: TGTGCCACCCGGGGTCCAGGGGACTCCTACGAGCAGTACTTC. Translation: CATRGPGDSYEQYF.

The CDR3 loop reads CASRASKRTNYGYTF. The CDR3 DNA reads TGTGCCAGCAGGGCTTCAAAGAGAACTAACTATGGCTACACCTTC. The rearrangement links TRBV6-5 to TRBJ1-2, with D unresolved. CDR3 length: 15 residues. V was pared by 6 bases and J by 0 bases, with 14 bases between. Germline V gene data show CDR1 as MNHEY and CDR2 as SVGAGI.

This clonotype was seen only once. The chain is built from TRBV5-6 and TRBJ1-5, with 7 bases that match TRBD1. Trimming removed 4 bases from V and 7 bases from J; junction bases left unmatched: 11. CDR1 SGHDT and CDR2 YYEEEE come from the germline V gene. The CDR3 loop spans 15 amino acids. CDR3 loop: CASSVLKQGVQPQHF. CDR3 nucleotide sequence: TGTGCCAGCAGCGTACTGAAGCAGGGGGTCCAGCCCCAGCATTTT.

This clonotype has only a few counts. CDR3 in amino acids: CASSPGRVVEETQYF. CDR3 sequence (DNA): TGTGCCAGCAGTCCAGGGCGGGTTGTGGAAGAGACCCAGTACTTC. The V call is TRBV12-3 or TRBV12-4, the J call TRBJ2-5; D assignment may be TRBD1 or TRBD2 (5 bases each). This CDR3 comprises 15 residues. V lost 5 bases and J lost 3, with 16 bases in between.

J is TRBJ2-5 and V is TRBV29-1; no clear D gene. In germline, CDR1 is SQVTM, CDR2 ANQGSEA. V was shortened by 4 bases and J by 5 bases, with 11 bases between the two germline ends. The CDR3 contains 12 residues. CDR3 sequence (DNA): TGCAGCGTTGGAGAGCCTCCGGAGACCCAGTACTTC. The encoded protein is CSVGEPPETQYF.

The chain combines TRBV7-9 with TRBJ2-5; tentative D call: TRBD1 (5 bases). Trimming stripped 6 bases from V and 3 bases from J, with 11 bases between. This CDR3 has 13 amino acids. CDR1 SEHNR and CDR2 FQNEAQ come from the germline V gene (reference sequence). CDR3 sequence (DNA): TGTGCCAGCAGAAAAGACAGTGAAGAGACCCAGTACTTC. Translation gives CASRKDSEETQYF.

This clonotype was counted a few times. The chain employs TRBV4-1 and TRBJ2-1; D tentatively fits TRBD1 or TRBD2 (5 bases each). The V end was cut by 0 bases, the J end by 5 bases, with 17 bases between. This CDR3 contains 17 residues. Looked up from germline, CDR1 is MGHRA and CDR2 is YSYEKL. The CDR3: CASSQDTGRPQNNEQFF. The CDR3 DNA follows: TGCGCCAGCAGCCAAGATACGGGACGGCCCCAAAACAATGAGCAGTTCTTC.

In this sample, this clonotype turned up once. The chain is built from TRBV7-3 and TRBJ1-1; D gene ambiguous. Germline V CDR1 and CDR2: SGHTA, FQGTGA. Trimming cost V 5 bases and J 3 bases, with 13 bases left between them. This CDR3 comprises 14 residues. CDR3 nucleotides: TGTGCCAGCAGCGAGCCCTCGGAGCACACTGAAGCTTTCTTT. Protein: CASSEPSEHTEAFF.

This clonotype has just a few counts. The V and J genes are TRBV7-8 and TRBJ1-2; TRBD1 is a possible D gene (5 bases). The CDR3 totals 14 residues. The V gene's germline CDR1 is SGHVS and CDR2 FQNEAQ. V was clipped by 5 bases and J by 0 bases, with 10 bases between them. CDR3: CASSARDPNYGYTF. The CDR3 region has the DNA TGTGCCAGCAGCGCCCGGGACCCTAACTATGGCTACACCTTC.

This clonotype was seen a handful of times. The chain joins TRBV6-1 to TRBJ1-5; 10 bases line up with TRBD1. CDR1 MNHNS and CDR2 SASEGT come from the germline V gene. J was trimmed by 3 bases and V by 7 bases; bases with no gene match: 3. The CDR3 is 14 residues long. The CDR3 nucleotides read TGTGCCAGCACGGACAGGGGGTTCAATCAGCCCCAGCATTTT. Protein sequence: CASTDRGFNQPQHF.